The rows below give T cell receptor beta chains drawn from one sample of a study of cytotoxic CD8 clonotypes in ibrutinib-treated CLL. TCRdb's copy holds only in-frame clones and misses some; the assay was immunoSEQ multiplex PCR. Among tens of thousands of clones listed, roughly 76% were seen once. The sample consisted of PBMCs, taken after 36 months of ibrutinib treatment. These receptor sequences come from a human donor with chronic lymphocytic leukemia. Each CDR3 is given with its conserved first and last residue. The order of the fields is clone size, D gene, V gene, J gene, CDR3 DNA, CDR3 protein. A D gene is named only where the DNA matches it firmly. Expanded clones are given a class, and other clones once, few, many or no size at all.

>.|.|TRBV9|TRBJ2-1
TGTGCCAGCAGCGTAATGGGTTCAAGCTCCTACAATGAGCAGTTCTTC
CASSVMGSSSYNEQFF
>.|.|TRBV4-1|TRBJ2-1
TGCGCCAGCAGCCAATGGGGGGGGCCCTACAATGAGCAGTTCTTC
CASSQWGGPYNEQFF
>few|TRBD2|TRBV7-6|TRBJ2-5
TGTGCCAGCAGCTTAGCCGTAGCGGGGGCCGTCCAAGAGACCCAGTACTTC
CASSLAVAGAVQETQYF
>.|.|TRBV27|TRBJ2-5
TGTGCCAGCAGTGCCGGCCAGACCTGGGAGACCCAGTACTTC
CASSAGQTWETQYF
>few|.|TRBV21-1|TRBJ1-1
TGTGCCAGCAGCAAAGTGCGTAACATGAACACTGAAGCTTTCTTT
CASSKVRNMNTEAFF
>few|.|TRBV7-9|TRBJ2-3
TGTGCCAGCAGTTCCGACTTTACCTCAGATACGCAGTATTTT
CASSSDFTSDTQYF
>few|.|TRBV13|TRBJ2-7
TGTGCCAGCAGCTTAGGGGAACGCTACGAGCAGTACTTC
CASSLGERYEQYF
>.|.|TRBV27|TRBJ1-1
TGTGCCAGCAGAAACAGGGAGAACACTGAAGCTTTCTTT
CASRNRENTEAFF
>.|.|TRBV5-6|TRBJ2-7
TGTGCCAGCAGCTTGCGGGGATCCCTTGGGGCCTACGAGCAGTACTTC
CASSLRGSLGAYEQYF
>.|.|TRBV10-3|TRBJ1-2
TGTGCCATCAGTGTGGGTTCAACAACTAACTATGGCTACACCTTC
CAISVGSTTNYGYTF
>.|TRBD1|TRBV7-2|TRBJ1-4
TGTGCCAGCAGCCGACAGGGTTCGGATGAAAAACTGTTTTTT
CASSRQGSDEKLFF
>.|TRBD2|TRBV2|TRBJ2-5
TGTGCCAGCGCGGGGATAAGGGCAGCGGGGGGTGGTGAGACCCAGTACTTC
CASAGIRAAGGGETQYF
>.|.|TRBV30|TRBJ1-6
TGTGCCTGGACCCCGGGTCCTTATTCACCCCTCCACTTT
CAWTPGPYSPLHF
>.|.|TRBV7-9|TRBJ2-7
TGTGCCAGCAGCTCCCCTTGGACACCCTACTACGAGCAGTACTTC
CASSSPWTPYYEQYF
>.|.|TRBV7-2|TRBJ1-2
TGTGCCAGCAGCTCCGGGCCCCGGGATGCTTATGGCTACACCTTC
CASSSGPRDAYGYTF
>.|TRBD2|TRBV7-9|TRBJ2-7
TGTGCCAGCAGCTCTAGCGGGGGGGTAGACGAGCAGTACTTC
CASSSSGGVDEQYF
>.|TRBD1|TRBV6-5|TRBJ1-1
TGTGCCAGCAGTCGACAGGGGATGAACACTGAAGCTTTCTTT
CASSRQGMNTEAFF
>once|.|TRBV4-3|TRBJ2-1
TGCGCCAGCAGCCCATACGGGGGTAGCGAGCAGTTCTTC
CASSPYGGSEQFF
>.|.|TRBV7-2|TRBJ1-4
TGTGCCAGCAGCTTTAGCTCAACTAATGAAAAACTGTTTTTT
CASSFSSTNEKLFF
>.|.|TRBV5-1|TRBJ1-2
TGCGCCAGCAGCTTGGGGGTTAACTATGGCTACACCTTC
CASSLGVNYGYTF
>.|TRBD1|TRBV7-3|TRBJ1-2
TGTGCCAGCAGCCCCGGACAGGGGAACGAGGGCGGCTACACCTTC
CASSPGQGNEGGYTF
>.|.|TRBV15|TRBJ2-7
TGTGCCACCAGCAGAGGGAGGTACGAGCAGTACTTC
CATSRGRYEQYF
>.|.|TRBV27|TRBJ1-4
TGTGCCAGCAGATTCAGGGAGAATGAAAAACTGTTTTTT
CASRFRENEKLFF
>.|.|TRBV4-1|TRBJ1-1
TGCGCCAGCAGCCAACCGACAGAGATGAACACTGAAGCTTTCTTT
CASSQPTEMNTEAFF
>many|.|TRBV7-4|TRBJ1-6
TGTGCCAGCAGCTTACGGGCAGGCCGCGATTCACCCCTCCACTTT
CASSLRAGRDSPLHF
>.|.|TRBV7-9|TRBJ1-2
TGTGCCAGCAGCATGGGACACAACTATGGCTACACCTTC
CASSMGHNYGYTF
>.|.|TRBV10-3|TRBJ1-4
TGTGCCACCCGCGACAGGCCCGGGGGTAATGAAAAACTGTTTTTT
CATRDRPGGNEKLFF
>few|.|TRBV4-1|TRBJ1-1
TGCGCCAGCCAAGAGAACACTGAAGCTTTCTTT
CASQENTEAFF
>.|.|TRBV7-8|TRBJ2-2
TGTGCCAGCAGCGGACTCACGGGGACCGGGGAGCTGTTTTTT
CASSGLTGTGELFF
>.|.|TRBV30|TRBJ2-3
TGTGCCTGGAACCCCCCCGTGAGCACAGATACGCAGTATTTT
CAWNPPVSTDTQYF
>.|.|TRBV6-5|TRBJ1-1
TGTGCCAGCAGCGGGGGATGGGTACTGAACACTGAAGCTTTCTTT
CASSGGWVLNTEAFF
>.|.|TRBV19|TRBJ1-1
TGTGCCAGTAGTATCAACAGGGATACTGAAGCTTTCTTT
CASSINRDTEAFF
>.|.|TRBV5-1|TRBJ1-3
TGCGCCAGCAGCTTAACGACAGCTACCTCTGGAAACACCATATATTTT
CASSLTTATSGNTIYF
>.|.|TRBV15|TRBJ2-7
TGTGCCACCAGCCTACGGGGGGGGGACAGGAACCCCTACGAGCAGTACTTC
CATSLRGGDRNPYEQYF
>.|TRBD1|TRBV27|TRBJ2-1
TGTGCCAGCAGTCTTTTCCCCGGACAGGGCAATGAGCAGTTCTTC
CASSLFPGQGNEQFF
>.|.|TRBV6-6|TRBJ1-5
TGTGCCAGCAGTTACTTGGGAACGGGACAGCCCCAGCATTTT
CASSYLGTGQPQHF
>.|.|TRBV18|TRBJ2-7
TGTGCCAGCTCAACCTTAACCTACGAGCAGTACTTC
CASSTLTYEQYF
>.|TRBD1|TRBV2|TRBJ2-7
TGTGCCAGCAGATCCGGGACAGGGGGATACGAGCAGTACTTC
CASRSGTGGYEQYF
>.|.|TRBV5-6|TRBJ1-5
TGTGCCAGCAGCTTGGCCGGAGGGAGTCAGCCCCAGCATTTT
CASSLAGGSQPQHF
>.|TRBD1|TRBV10-3|TRBJ1-2
TGTGCCATCAGTGAGTCGACGCGGACAGGGGGCTTTGGCTACACCTTC
CAISESTRTGGFGYTF
>few|TRBD2|TRBV14|TRBJ2-1
TGTGCCAGCAGCCAAGGACTAGCGGCATACAATGAGCAGTTCTTC
CASSQGLAAYNEQFF
>once|TRBD1|TRBV6-5|TRBJ2-5
TGTGCCAGCAGTTACTCGACAGGGCGGGAGACCCAGTACTTC
CASSYSTGRETQYF
>.|.|TRBV4-1|TRBJ1-2
TGCGCCAGCAGCCAAGGGCAGGACTATGGCTACACCTTC
CASSQGQDYGYTF
>.|.|TRBV2|TRBJ1-1
TGTGCCAGCAGGGGCATGGGGAACACTGAAGCTTTCTTT
CASRGMGNTEAFF
>.|.|TRBV6-6|TRBJ1-2
TGTGCCAGCGGAGTGGGGGCTAACTATGGCTACACCTTC
CASGVGANYGYTF
>few|TRBD1|TRBV5-1|TRBJ2-7
TGCGCCAGCAGCTTAGCCGGGACAGTTATCGACGAGCAGTACTTC
CASSLAGTVIDEQYF
>.|TRBD2|TRBV9|TRBJ2-7
TGTGCCAGCAGCGTAGGGTATAGCGGGGGGTACGAGCAGTACTTC
CASSVGYSGGYEQYF
>.|TRBD1|TRBV6-5|TRBJ2-7
TGTGCCAGCAGGAAATCACAGGGGGCCACCTACGAGCAGTACTTC
CASRKSQGATYEQYF
>.|.|TRBV21-1|TRBJ2-7
TGTGCCAGCAGCGCTCCGGGACAGGGAGACTACGAGCAGTACTTC
CASSAPGQGDYEQYF
>.|.|TRBV18|TRBJ2-6
TGTGCCAGCTCACGGGGGGATTCTGGGGCCAACGTCCTGACTTTC
CASSRGDSGANVLTF
>.|TRBD1|TRBV9|TRBJ1-2
TGTGCCAGCAGCGTATACCTTCAGACGGGACAGGGGTTCTATGGCTACACCTTC
CASSVYLQTGQGFYGYTF
>.|.|TRBV7-7|TRBJ2-7
TGTGCCAGCAGCTTGGACACCGACTACGAGCAGTACTTC
CASSLDTDYEQYF
>.|.|TRBV11-2|TRBJ2-3
TGTGCCAGCACCCAAGGGGAGAAGGGACCCCGGACAGATACGCAGTATTTT
CASTQGEKGPRTDTQYF
>.|TRBD2|TRBV27|TRBJ2-3
TGTGCCAGCAGAACTAGCGGGGGCACAGATACGCAGTATTTT
CASRTSGGTDTQYF
>.|TRBD2|TRBV6-5|TRBJ2-1
TGTGCCAGCAGTTACAGACTAGCGGGGGCCAACAATGAGCAGTTCTTC
CASSYRLAGANNEQFF
>.|TRBD1|TRBV5-1|TRBJ2-1
TGCGCCAGCGTTCCCTTGACAGGGGTAGACGGTGAGCAGTTCTTC
CASVPLTGVDGEQFF
>.|.|TRBV7-2|TRBJ2-1
TGTGCCAGCAGCTCCATGGTGGCATTGAATGAGCAGTTCTTC
CASSSMVALNEQFF
>.|TRBD1|TRBV7-7|TRBJ2-2
TGTGCCAGCAGCCCGACAGGGGCCGAGAACACCGGGGAGCTGTTTTTT
CASSPTGAENTGELFF